A selection of T cell receptor beta chains follows, all from one sample in a study of shared clonotypes between healthy human individuals. Measured with immunoSEQ multiplex PCR; TCRdb has only the in-frame clones, and not every one. Here the sample spans a few million clones, over 90% being singletons. Sequenced sample: naive CD4+ T cells from PBMCs. The receptors were sampled from a man in his late teens or twenties in good health. Some clones in this sample may be carry-over from other donors' samples. CDR3s include the opening cysteine and the closing phenylalanine or tryptophan. D genes are given only for firm matches. Not every row has a clone size; where given, it reads once, few, many or a size class.

>TRBV2|.|TRBJ1-4|TRBD1
TGTGCCAGCACGGGAATGACAGGGAATGAAAAACTGTTTTTT
CASTGMTGNEKLFF
>TRBV6-4|.|TRBJ2-1|TRBD2
TGTGCCAGCAGTGATAGGCTAGCGGGAGGGCCGGTATCTTGCAATGAGCAGTTCTTC
CASSDRLAGGPVSCNEQFF
>TRBV6-5|.|TRBJ1-2|.
TGTGCCAGCAGAGTTACCGTTGCTCTAGGCTATGGCTACACCTTC
CASRVTVALGYGYTF
>TRBV7-3|.|TRBJ2-7|.
TGTGCCAGCAGCTTACTGCCTGAACTCGGGGAGCAGTACTTC
CASSLLPELGEQYF
>TRBV5-1|.|TRBJ1-1|.
TGCGCCAGCAGCTTGGGGGTCCAAGGCACTGAAGCTTTCTTT
CASSLGVQGTEAFF
>TRBV28|.|TRBJ2-7|TRBD1
TGTGCCAGCAGTTTACGGAGGGGGACAGGGGGTGGCTACGAGCAGTACTTC
CASSLRRGTGGGYEQYF
>TRBV7-9|.|TRBJ1-3|TRBD1
TGTGCCAGCACGCGAGTAACAGGGGGCTCTGGAAACACCATATATTTT
CASTRVTGGSGNTIYF
>TRBV19|once|TRBJ2-7|TRBD1
TGTGCCAGTAGTATGGACAGGCACTACGAGCAGTACTTC
CASSMDRHYEQYF
>TRBV4-1|.|TRBJ1-2|.
TGCGCCAGCAGCCTCGGCGGGGGAGGGACTAACTATGGCTACACCTTC
CASSLGGGGTNYGYTF
>TRBV5-1|.|TRBJ1-3|.
TGCGCCAGCAGCTGGGGAACGTCCGGGGGAAACACCATATATTTT
CASSWGTSGGNTIYF
>TRBV11-2|.|TRBJ2-1|.
TGTGCCAGCAGCCCGACGCGGACCTACAATGAGCAGTTCTTC
CASSPTRTYNEQFF
>TRBV5-5|.|TRBJ1-2|TRBD1
TGTGCCAGCAGCTTAATAGTGAGGGGGCGCGATGGCTACACCTTC
CASSLIVRGRDGYTF
>TRBV7-9|.|TRBJ1-1|.
TGTGCCAGCAGCCGAGGACAGCTGAACACTGAAGCTTTCTTT
CASSRGQLNTEAFF
>TRBV5-4|.|TRBJ2-3|.
TGTGCCAGCAGCGGGGTATTCACAGATACGCAGTATTTT
CASSGVFTDTQYF
>TRBV18|few|TRBJ1-2|TRBD1
TGTGCCAGCTCGCTCGGGACAGCCTATGGCTACACCTTC
CASSLGTAYGYTF
>TRBV10-3|.|TRBJ2-1|TRBD2
TGTGCCATCAGTGATGGGCGGGAGCGTGGGGATGAGCAGTTCTTC
CAISDGRERGDEQFF
>TRBV15|.|TRBJ1-1|.
TGTGCCACCAGCAGAGGGGGGACGGGGAACACTGAAGCTTTCTTT
CATSRGGTGNTEAFF